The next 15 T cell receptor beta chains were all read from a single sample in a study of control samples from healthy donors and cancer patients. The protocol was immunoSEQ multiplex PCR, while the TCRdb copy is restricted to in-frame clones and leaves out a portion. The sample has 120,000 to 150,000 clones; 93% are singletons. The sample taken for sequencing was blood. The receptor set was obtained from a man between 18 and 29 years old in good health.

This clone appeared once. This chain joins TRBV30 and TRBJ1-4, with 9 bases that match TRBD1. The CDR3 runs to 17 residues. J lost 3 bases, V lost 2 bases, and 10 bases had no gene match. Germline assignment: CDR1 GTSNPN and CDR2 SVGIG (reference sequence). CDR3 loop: CAWSSPGQGIANEKLFF. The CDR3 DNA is TGTGCCTGGAGTTCCCCGGGACAGGGTATCGCTAATGAAAAACTGTTTTTT.

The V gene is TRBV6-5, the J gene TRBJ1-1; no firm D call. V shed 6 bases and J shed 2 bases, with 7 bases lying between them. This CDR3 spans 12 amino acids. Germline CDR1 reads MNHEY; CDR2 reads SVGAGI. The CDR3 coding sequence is TGTGCCAGCAGGGTGGCCAACACTGAAGCTTTCTTT. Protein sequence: CASRVANTEAFF.

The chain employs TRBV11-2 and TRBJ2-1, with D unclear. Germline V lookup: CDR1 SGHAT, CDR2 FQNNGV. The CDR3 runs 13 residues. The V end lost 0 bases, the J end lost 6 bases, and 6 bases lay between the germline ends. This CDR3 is CASSLDQGNEQFF. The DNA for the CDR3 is TGTGCCAGCAGCTTAGATCAAGGCAATGAGCAGTTCTTC. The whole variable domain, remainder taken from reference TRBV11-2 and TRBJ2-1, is EAGVAQSPRYKIIEKRQSVAFWCNPISGHATLYWYQQILGQGPKLLIQFQNNGVVDDSQLPKDRFSAERLKGVDSTLKIQPAKLEDSAVYLCASSLDQGNEQFFGPGTRLTVL.

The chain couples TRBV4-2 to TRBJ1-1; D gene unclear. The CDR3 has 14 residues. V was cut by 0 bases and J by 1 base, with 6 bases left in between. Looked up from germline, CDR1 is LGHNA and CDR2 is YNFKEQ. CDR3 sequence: CASSQDPPNTEAFF. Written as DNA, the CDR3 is TGTGCCAGCAGCCAAGATCCCCCGAACACTGAAGCTTTCTTT.

CDR3 bases: TGTGCCAGCAGCGCGGACAGCCTGAACACCGGGGAGCTGTTTTTT. As protein: CASSADSLNTGELFF. J is TRBJ2-2 and V is TRBV5-4, with D maybe TRBD1 (6 bases). Trimming removed 4 bases from V and 1 base from J, with 11 bases in between. The CDR3 is 15 residues long. From germline, CDR1 is SGHNT and CDR2 YYREEE (reference sequence).

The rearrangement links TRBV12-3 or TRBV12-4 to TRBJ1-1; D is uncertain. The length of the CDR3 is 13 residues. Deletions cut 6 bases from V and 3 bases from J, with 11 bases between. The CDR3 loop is CASRRSRYTEAFF. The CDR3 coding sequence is TGTGCCAGCAGGCGAAGTAGGTACACTGAAGCTTTCTTT.

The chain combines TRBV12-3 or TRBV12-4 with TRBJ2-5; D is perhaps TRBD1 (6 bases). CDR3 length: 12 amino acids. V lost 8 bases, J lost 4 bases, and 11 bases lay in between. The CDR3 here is CASGPRGETQYF. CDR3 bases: TGTGCCAGCGGTCCCAGGGGAGAGACCCAGTACTTC.

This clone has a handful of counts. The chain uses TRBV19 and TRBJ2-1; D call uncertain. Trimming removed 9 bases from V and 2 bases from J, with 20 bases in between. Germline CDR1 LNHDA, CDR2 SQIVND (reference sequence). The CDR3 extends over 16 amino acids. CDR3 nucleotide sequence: TGTGCCAGCCGCCCCTTAAGGGCAGGTCCCTACAATGAGCAGTTCTTC. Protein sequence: CASRPLRAGPYNEQFF.

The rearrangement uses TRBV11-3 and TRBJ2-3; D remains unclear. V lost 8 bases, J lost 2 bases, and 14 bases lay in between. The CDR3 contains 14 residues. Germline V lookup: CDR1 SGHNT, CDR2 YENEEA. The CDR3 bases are TGTGCCAGCTCCTTGAAGGAGAACACAGATACGCAGTATTTT. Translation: CASSLKENTDTQYF. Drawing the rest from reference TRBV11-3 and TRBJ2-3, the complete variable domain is EAGVVQSPRYKIIEKKQPVAFWCNPISGHNTLYWYLQNLGQGPELLIRYENEEAVDDSQLPKDRFSAERLKGVDSTLKIQPAELGDSAVYLCASSLKENTDTQYFGPGTRLTVL.

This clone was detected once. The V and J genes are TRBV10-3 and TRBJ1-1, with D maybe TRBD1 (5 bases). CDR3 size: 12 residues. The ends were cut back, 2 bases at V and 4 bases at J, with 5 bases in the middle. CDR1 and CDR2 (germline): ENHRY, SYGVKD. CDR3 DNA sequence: TGTGCCATCAGTGAGCAGGGCACTGAAGCTTTCTTT. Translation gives CAISEQGTEAFF.

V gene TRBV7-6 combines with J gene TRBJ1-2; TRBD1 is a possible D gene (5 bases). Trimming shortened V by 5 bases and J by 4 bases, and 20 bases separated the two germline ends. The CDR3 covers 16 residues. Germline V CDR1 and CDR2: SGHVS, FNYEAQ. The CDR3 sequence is CASSPAGVVLGYGYTF. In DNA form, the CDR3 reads TGTGCCAGCAGCCCGGCGGGGGTCGTATTAGGCTATGGCTACACCTTC.

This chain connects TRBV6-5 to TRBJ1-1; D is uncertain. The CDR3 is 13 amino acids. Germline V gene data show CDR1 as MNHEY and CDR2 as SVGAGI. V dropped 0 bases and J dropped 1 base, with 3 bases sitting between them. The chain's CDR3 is CASSYSQNTEAFF. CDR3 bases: TGTGCCAGCAGTTACTCGCAGAACACTGAAGCTTTCTTT.

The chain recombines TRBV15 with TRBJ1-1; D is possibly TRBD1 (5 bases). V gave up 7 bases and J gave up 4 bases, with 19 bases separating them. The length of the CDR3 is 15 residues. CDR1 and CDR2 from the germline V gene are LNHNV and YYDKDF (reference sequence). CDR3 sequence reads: CATNAQGSLSTEAFF. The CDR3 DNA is TGTGCCACCAACGCCCAGGGTTCATTGAGCACTGAAGCTTTCTTT.

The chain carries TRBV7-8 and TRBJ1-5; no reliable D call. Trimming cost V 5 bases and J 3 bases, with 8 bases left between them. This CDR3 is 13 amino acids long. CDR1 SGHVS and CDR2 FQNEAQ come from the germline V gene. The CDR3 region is CASSPFPNQPQHF. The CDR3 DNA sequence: TGTGCCAGCAGCCCCTTCCCCAATCAGCCCCAGCATTTT. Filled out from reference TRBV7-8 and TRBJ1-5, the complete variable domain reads GAGVSQSPRYKVAKRGQDVALRCDPISGHVSLFWYQQALGQGPEFLTYFQNEAQLDKSGLPSDRFFAERPEGSVSTLKIQRTQQEDSAVYLCASSPFPNQPQHFGDGTRLSIL.

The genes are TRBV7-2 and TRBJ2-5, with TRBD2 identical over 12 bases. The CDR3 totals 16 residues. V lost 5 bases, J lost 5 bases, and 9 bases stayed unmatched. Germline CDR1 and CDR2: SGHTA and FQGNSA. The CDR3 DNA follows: TGTGCCAGCAGCCTCCGGACTAGCGGGACCAGGGAGACCCAGTACTTC. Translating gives CASSLRTSGTRETQYF. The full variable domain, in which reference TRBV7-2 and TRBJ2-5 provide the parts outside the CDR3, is GAGVSQSPSNKVTEKGKDVELRCDPISGHTALYWYRQSLGQGLEFLIYFQGNSAPDKSGLPSDRFSAERTGGSVSTLTIQRTQQEDSAVYLCASSLRTSGTRETQYFGPGTRLLVL.